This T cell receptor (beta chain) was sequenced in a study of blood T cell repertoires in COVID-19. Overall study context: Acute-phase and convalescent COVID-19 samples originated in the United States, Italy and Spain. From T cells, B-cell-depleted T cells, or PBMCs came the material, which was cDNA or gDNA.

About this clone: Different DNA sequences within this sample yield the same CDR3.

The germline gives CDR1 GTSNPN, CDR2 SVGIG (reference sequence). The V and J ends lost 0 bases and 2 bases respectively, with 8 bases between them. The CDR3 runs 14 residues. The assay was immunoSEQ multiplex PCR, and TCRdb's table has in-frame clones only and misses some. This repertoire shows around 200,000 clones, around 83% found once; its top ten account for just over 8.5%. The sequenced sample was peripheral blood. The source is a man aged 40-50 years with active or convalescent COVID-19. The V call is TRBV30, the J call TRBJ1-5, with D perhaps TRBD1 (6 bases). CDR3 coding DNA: TGTGCCTGGAGTGTAGGGGGGGGCAATCAGCCCCAGCATTTT. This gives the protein CAWSVGGGNQPQHF. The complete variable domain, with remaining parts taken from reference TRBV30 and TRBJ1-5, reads SQTIHQWPATLVQPVGSPLSLECTVEGTSNPNLYWYRQAAGRGLQLLFYSVGIGQISSEVPQNLSASRPQDRQFILSSKKLLLSDSGFYLCAWSVGGGNQPQHFGDGTRLSIL.